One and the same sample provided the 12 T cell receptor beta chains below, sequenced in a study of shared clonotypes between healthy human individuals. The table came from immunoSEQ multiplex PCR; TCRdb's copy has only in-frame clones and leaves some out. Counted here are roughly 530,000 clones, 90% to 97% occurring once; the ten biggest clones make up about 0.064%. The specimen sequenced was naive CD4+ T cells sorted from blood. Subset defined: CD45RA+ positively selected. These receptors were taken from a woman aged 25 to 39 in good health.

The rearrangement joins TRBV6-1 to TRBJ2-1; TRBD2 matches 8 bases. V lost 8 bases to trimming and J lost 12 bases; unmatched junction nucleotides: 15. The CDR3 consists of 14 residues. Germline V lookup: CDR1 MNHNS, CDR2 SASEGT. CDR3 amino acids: CASYPHGRALPQFF. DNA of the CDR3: TGTGCCAGCTACCCCCACGGGAGGGCGCTGCCGCAGTTCTTC.

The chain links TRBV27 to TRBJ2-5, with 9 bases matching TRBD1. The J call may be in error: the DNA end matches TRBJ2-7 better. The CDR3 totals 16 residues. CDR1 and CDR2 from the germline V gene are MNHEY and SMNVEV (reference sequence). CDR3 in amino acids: CASSSYRGTGSYEQYF. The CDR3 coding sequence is TGTGCCAGCAGTTCGTATCGGGGGACAGGGTCCTACGAGCAGTACTTC.

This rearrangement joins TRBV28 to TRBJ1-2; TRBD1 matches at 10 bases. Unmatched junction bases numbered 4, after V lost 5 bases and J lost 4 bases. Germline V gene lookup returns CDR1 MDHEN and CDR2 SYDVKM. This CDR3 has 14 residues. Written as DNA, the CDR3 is TGTGCCAGCAGTGGACAGGGGGTTGTCTATGGCTACACCTTC. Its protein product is CASSGQGVVYGYTF.

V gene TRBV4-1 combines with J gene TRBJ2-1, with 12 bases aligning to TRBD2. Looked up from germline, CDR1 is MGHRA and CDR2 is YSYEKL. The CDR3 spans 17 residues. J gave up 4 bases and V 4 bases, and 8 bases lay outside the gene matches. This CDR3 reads CASSRKPGTSGYNEQFF. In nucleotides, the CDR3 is TGCGCCAGCAGCCGAAAACCCGGGACTAGCGGGTACAATGAGCAGTTCTTC.

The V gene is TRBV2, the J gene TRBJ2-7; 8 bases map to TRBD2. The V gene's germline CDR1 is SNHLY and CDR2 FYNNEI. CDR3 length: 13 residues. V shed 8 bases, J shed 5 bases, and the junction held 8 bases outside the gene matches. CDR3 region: CASRPSGSHEQYF. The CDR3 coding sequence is TGTGCCAGCCGGCCCAGCGGGAGCCACGAGCAGTACTTC.

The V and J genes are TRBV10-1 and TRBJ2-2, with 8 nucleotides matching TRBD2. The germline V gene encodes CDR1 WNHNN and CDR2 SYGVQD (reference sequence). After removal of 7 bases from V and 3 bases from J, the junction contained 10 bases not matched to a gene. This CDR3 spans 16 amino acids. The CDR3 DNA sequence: TGCGCCAGCAACCCCATACGGGAGGGCCACACCGGGGAGCTGTTTTTT. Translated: CASNPIREGHTGELFF.

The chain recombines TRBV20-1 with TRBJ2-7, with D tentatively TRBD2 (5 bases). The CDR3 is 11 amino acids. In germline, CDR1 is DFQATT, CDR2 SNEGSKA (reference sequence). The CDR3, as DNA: TGCGATGCGGGCGGTGGGGTCGAGCAGTACTTC. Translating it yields CDAGGGVEQYF.

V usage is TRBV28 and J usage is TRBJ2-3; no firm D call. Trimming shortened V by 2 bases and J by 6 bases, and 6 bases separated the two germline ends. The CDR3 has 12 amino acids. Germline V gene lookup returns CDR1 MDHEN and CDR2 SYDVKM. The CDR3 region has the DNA TGTGCCAGCAGTTTAGGATCCGATACGCAGTATTTT. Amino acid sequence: CASSLGSDTQYF.

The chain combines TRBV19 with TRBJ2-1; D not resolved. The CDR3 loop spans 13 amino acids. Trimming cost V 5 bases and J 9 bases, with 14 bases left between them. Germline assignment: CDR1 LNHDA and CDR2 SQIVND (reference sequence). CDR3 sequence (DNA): TGTGCCAGTAGTCTCATAGCTTCAGGTGAGCAGTTCTTC. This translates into CASSLIASGEQFF.

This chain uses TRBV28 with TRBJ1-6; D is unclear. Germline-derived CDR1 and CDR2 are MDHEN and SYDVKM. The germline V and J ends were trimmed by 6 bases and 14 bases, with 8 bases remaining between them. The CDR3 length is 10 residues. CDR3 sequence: CASSRNALHF. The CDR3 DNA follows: TGTGCCAGCAGCCGAAACGCCCTCCACTTT. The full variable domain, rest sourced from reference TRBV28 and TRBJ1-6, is DVKVTQSSRYLVKRTGEKVFLECVQDMDHENMFWYRQDPGLGLRLIYFSYDVKMKEKGDIPEGYSVSREKKERFSLILESASTNQTSMYLCASSRNALHFGNGTRLTVT.

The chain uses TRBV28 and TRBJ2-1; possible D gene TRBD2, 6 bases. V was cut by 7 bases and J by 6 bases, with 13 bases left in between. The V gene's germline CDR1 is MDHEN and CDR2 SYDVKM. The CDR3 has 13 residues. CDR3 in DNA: TGTGCCAGCAACCCAGCGGGTGTCAATGAGCAGTTCTTC. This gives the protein CASNPAGVNEQFF.

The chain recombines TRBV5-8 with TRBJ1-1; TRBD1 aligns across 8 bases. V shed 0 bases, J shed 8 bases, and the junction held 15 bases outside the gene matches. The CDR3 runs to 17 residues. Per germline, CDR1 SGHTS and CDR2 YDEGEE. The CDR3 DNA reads TGTGCCAGCAGCTTGGCAGGGGGCGATTTGCCTATGATCGAAGCTTTCTTT. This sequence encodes CASSLAGGDLPMIEAFF.